The rows below give T cell receptor beta chains drawn from one sample of a study of T cells in Graves' hyperthyroidism and ophthalmopathy. TCRdb independently ran MiXCR on the multiplex PCR reads; one entry per CDR3 protein. The sample lists around 800,000 distinct CDR3 sequences, over 35% occurring once. The sequenced sample consisted of blood. All receptors come from a man aged 18 to 35 with Graves' hyperthyroidism. The CDR3 runs from the conserved cysteine through the conserved F or W. A D gene is named only where the DNA matches it firmly. Clone size, where shown, is once, few, many, or a class for clones that have expanded.

D | J | size | V | DNA | CDR3
. | TRBJ2-5 | many | TRBV29-1 | TGCAGCGCTGTGACCGCCCGGAGCGGAGCTCAAGAGACCCAGTACTTC | CSAVTARSGAQETQYF
TRBD2 | TRBJ2-2 | many | TRBV24-1 | TGTGCCACCAGTCAGGTAGCGGGAGGATCCGGGGAGCTGTTTTTT | CATSQVAGGSGELFF
. | TRBJ1-4 | . | TRBV2 | TGTGCCAGCAGTTACGGGGAGAGGACAACTAATGAAAAACTGTTTTTT | CASSYGERTTNEKLFF
. | TRBJ1-1 | . | TRBV9 | TGTGCCAGCAGCGCTAACAGGGTGGCGGGAGCTTTCTTT | CASSANRVAGAFF
. | TRBJ1-4 | few | TRBV7-9 | TGTGCCAGCAGCTTAGCGAATATAGGACCCCTGAATGAAAAACTGTTTTTT | CASSLANIGPLNEKLFF
. | TRBJ1-5 | . | TRBV12-3/TRBV12-4 | TGTGCCAGCAGTTTATCGGGGAAGCAGCCCCAGCATTTT | CASSLSGKQPQHF
. | TRBJ2-7 | . | TRBV7-2 | TGTGCCAGCAACATAGCGCCGTATTCCTACGAGCAGTACTTC | CASNIAPYSYEQYF
TRBD2 | TRBJ2-7 | few | TRBV13 | TGTGCCAGCAGCCAGTCGGGACTAGCGGCCCACGAGCAGTACTTC | CASSQSGLAAHEQYF
TRBD2 | TRBJ2-7 | few | TRBV20-1 | TGCAGTGCTAGAGCGGGGGGCGGGAGGCCCTACGAGCAGTACTTC | CSARAGGGRPYEQYF
. | TRBJ1-1 | many | TRBV7-3 | TGTGCCAGCAGCTTAATGGGACACCAGAACACTGAAGCTTTCTTT | CASSLMGHQNTEAFF
TRBD2 | TRBJ2-7 | . | TRBV11-2 | TGTGCCAGCAGCAGTACTAGCGGGAAACGCGAGCAGTACTTC | CASSSTSGKREQYF
. | TRBJ1-1 | . | TRBV29-1 | TGCAGCGTTGAAGATCTACGGCAGGACAGCCCTGAAGCTTTCTTT | CSVEDLRQDSPEAFF
TRBD2 | TRBJ2-7 | few | TRBV7-8 | TGTGCCAGCAGCTTAGAGGCGGGAGCCTTTTACGAGCAGTACTTC | CASSLEAGAFYEQYF
. | TRBJ2-2 | . | TRBV7-9 | TGTGCCAGCAGGGCTAGCATGGGAGGCCGGGAGCTGTTTTTT | CASRASMGGRELFF
. | TRBJ1-6 | few | TRBV20-1 | TGCAGTGCTCGACAGGCCCTCTCCTATAATTCACCCCTCCACTTT | CSARQALSYNSPLHF
TRBD1 | TRBJ1-1 | . | TRBV2 | TGTGCCAGCAGTTCCCACCCCAGGTCGGACAGGGGTCCTGAAGCTTTCTTT | CASSSHPRSDRGPEAFF
. | TRBJ1-1 | once | TRBV7-2 | TGTGCCAGCAGCTTCCGGGCCACGAACACTGAAGCTTTCTTT | CASSFRATNTEAFF
. | TRBJ1-6 | many | TRBV4-1 | TGCGCCAGCAGCCAATCTTGGGTCCACGGCCGCAATTCACCCCTCCACTTT | CASSQSWVHGRNSPLHF
TRBD1 | TRBJ1-3 | once | TRBV11-2 | TGTGCCAGCAGCTCTAATCAGGGGGCTGGAAACACCATATATTTT | CASSSNQGAGNTIYF
TRBD1 | TRBJ1-4 | . | TRBV7-9 | TGCGCCAGCAGCCAAGAGGGGCGCCGGACAGGGGGCAATGAAAAACTGTTTTTT | CASSQEGRRTGGNEKLFF
TRBD1 | TRBJ1-1 | . | TRBV6-1 | TGTGCCAGCACCGCCGGGACAGGGTCACCGTGGACTGAAGCTTTCTTT | CASTAGTGSPWTEAFF
. | TRBJ2-2 | . | TRBV6-1 | TGTGCCAGCTCGACCGGGTCCGGGGAGCTGTTTTTT | CASSTGSGELFF
TRBD1 | TRBJ2-7 | many | TRBV29-1 | TGCAGAGCCTGGACAGGGGGCTGTCGAGAGCAGTACTTC | CRAWTGGCREQYF
. | TRBJ2-7 | . | TRBV9 | TGTGCCAGCAGCCAGATTAAAGGCTACGAGCAGTACTTC | CASSQIKGYEQYF
TRBD1 | TRBJ1-5 | many | TRBV19 | TGTGCCAGTAGTGCCCATCCGGGACAGGGGGCATCTCAGCCCCAGCATTTT | CASSAHPGQGASQPQHF
. | TRBJ1-2 | once | TRBV20-1 | TGCAGTGCTAGAGACCTTACGAGACCCTATTATGGCTACACCTTC | CSARDLTRPYYGYTF
. | TRBJ2-2 | . | TRBV20-1 | TGCAGTGCAAGCTACGAGAACACCGGGGAGCTGTTTTTT | CSASYENTGELFF
. | TRBJ2-7 | . | TRBV4-1 | TGCGCCAGCAGCCAAGTTTTTAGGGGGCGGGAATCCTACGAGCAGTACTTC | CASSQVFRGRESYEQYF
. | TRBJ1-5 | . | TRBV4-3 | TGCGCCAGCAGCAGGGACATAACTCAAGGGCAGCCCCAGCATTTT | CASSRDITQGQPQHF
TRBD1 | TRBJ2-7 | . | TRBV7-2 | TGTGCCAGCAGTTTCGGGACAGAGACCTACGAGCAGTACTTC | CASSFGTETYEQYF
TRBD1 | TRBJ2-7 | . | TRBV7-2 | TGTGCCAGCAGCATGGGACAGGTCAGCTCCTACGAGCAGTACTTC | CASSMGQVSSYEQYF
. | TRBJ1-2 | . | TRBV7-2 | TGTGCCAGCAGCTCGACTGGGGGCGAGGAGGGCTACACCTTC | CASSSTGGEEGYTF